This passage covers 10 T cell receptor beta chains from one sample sequenced in a study of blood T cell repertoires in COVID-19. The assay was immunoSEQ multiplex PCR, and TCRdb's table has in-frame clones only and misses some. The profile covers roughly 150,000 clones, with approximately 82% appearing a single time and roughly 15% taken by the ten largest. Sequencing used peripheral blood. The receptors were gathered from a human donor with acute or convalescent COVID-19. The donor label of this sample is uncertain.

This clone was seen only a few times. The CDR3 spells CASSESRASGHNEQFF. CDR3 DNA sequence: TGCGCCAGCAGTGAATCCCGTGCTAGCGGCCACAATGAGCAGTTCTTC. This chain uses TRBV10-1 with TRBJ2-1; 7 nucleotides align to TRBD2. Trimming took 3 bases from V and 5 from J; bases not matched to a gene: 10. CDR1 is WNHNN and CDR2 is SYGVQD in the germline V gene (reference sequence). CDR3 length: 16 residues.

The chain is built from TRBV6-5 and TRBJ1-1, with 9 nucleotides matching TRBD1. Trimming removed 6 bases from V and 0 bases from J; junction bases left unmatched: 2. Germline-derived CDR1 and CDR2 are MNHEY and SVGAGI. The CDR3 is 14 amino acids. The CDR3 sequence: CASRDRGMNTEAFF. The CDR3 region has the DNA TGTGCCAGCAGGGACAGGGGCATGAACACTGAAGCTTTCTTT.

A word on this clone: Its ends do not fully match the called genes, so a read error is possible. The rearrangement uses TRBV30 and TRBJ1-6; TRBD1 matches 8 bases. This CDR3 spans 11 amino acids. Looked up from germline, CDR1 is GTSNPN and CDR2 is SVGIG (reference sequence). This CDR3 is CAWSVGDRRTF. The CDR3 nucleotides read TGTGCCTGGAGTGTTGGGGACAGGCGAACCTTT.

On this clone itself: Its ends do not fully match the called genes, so a read error is possible. The V gene is TRBV12-3 or TRBV12-4, the J gene TRBJ1-1; D is uncertain. The CDR3 length is 13 residues. The CDR3 sequence is CASRLDHRAEAFF. CDR3 DNA sequence: TGTGCCAGCAGATTAGACCATCGGGCTGAAGCTTTCTTT.

This chain uses TRBV5-4 with TRBJ2-5, with a possible D match to TRBD2 (5 bases). V lost 4 bases to trimming and J lost 2 bases, with 9 bases between them. This CDR3 has 13 amino acids. Germline CDR1 is SGHNT and CDR2 is YYREEE (reference sequence). The CDR3 spells CASSTGLQETQYF. CDR3 in DNA: TGTGCCAGCAGCACGGGATTACAAGAGACCCAGTACTTC.

The J gene is TRBJ2-3, the V gene TRBV19, with TRBD2 as a possible D gene (5 bases). CDR3 length: 14 amino acids. Trimming left V 8 bases short and J 2 bases short, with 14 bases between. Germline V gene lookup returns CDR1 LNHDA and CDR2 SQIVND (reference sequence). In nucleotides, the CDR3 is TGTGCCAGTCGGGAAAAGGGAAACACAGATACGCAGTATTTT. Its translation is CASREKGNTDTQYF.

The chain carries TRBV7-2 and TRBJ2-2, with 11 bases that match TRBD2. The CDR3 runs 17 residues. Trimming removed 1 base from V and 1 base from J; junction bases left unmatched: 2. Germline loops: CDR1 SGHTA, CDR2 FQGNSA. CDR3 sequence: CASSLGLAGGNTGELFF. For the CDR3, the DNA is TGTGCCAGCAGCTTAGGGCTAGCGGGGGGGAACACCGGGGAGCTGTTTTTT.

V is TRBV2 and J is TRBJ2-3, with a tentative D call TRBD1 (6 bases). CDR3 size: 15 residues. The V gene's germline CDR1 is SNHLY and CDR2 FYNNEI. The germline V and J ends were trimmed by 2 bases and 0 bases, with 9 bases remaining between them. The CDR3 spells CASSEWTASTDTQYF. The CDR3 nucleotides are TGTGCCAGCAGTGAATGGACAGCCAGCACAGATACGCAGTATTTT.

The chain couples TRBV19 to TRBJ2-6; the D gene is possibly TRBD2 (5 bases). The germline V gene has CDR1 LNHDA and CDR2 SQIVND (reference sequence). The CDR3 loop spans 15 amino acids. Trimming took 2 bases from V and 2 from J, leaving 7 bases between them. The CDR3, as DNA: TGTGCCAGTAGTATATCCGGGGCTGGGGCCAACGTCCTGACTTTC. It yields the protein CASSISGAGANVLTF.

The chain employs TRBV11-2 and TRBJ2-1; D call uncertain. Trimming took 4 bases from V and 6 from J, leaving 16 bases between them. The CDR3 covers 15 residues. Germline CDR1 is SGHAT and CDR2 is FQNNGV. The chain's CDR3 is CASSSTLVAVNEQFF. For the CDR3, the DNA is TGTGCCAGCAGCTCCACCCTGGTGGCAGTCAATGAGCAGTTCTTC.